Listed here are 22 T cell receptor beta chains from one sample, sequenced in a study of blood T cell repertoires in COVID-19. The method was immunoSEQ multiplex PCR; TCRdb's version includes in-frame clones alone and lacks a portion of them. The sample shows 250,000 to 300,000 clones, around 90% of them seen only once. What was sequenced was PBMCs or T cells enriched from blood (not recorded which). The receptors here all came from a woman aged 40 to 49 with acute COVID-19.

The chain uses TRBV2 and TRBJ1-5, with TRBD1 identical over 9 bases. Germline V gives CDR1 SNHLY, CDR2 FYNNEI. The CDR3 runs to 16 residues. The V gene end was trimmed by 4 bases and the J gene end by 9 bases; junction bases not matched to a gene: 13. The CDR3 spells CASSVSRDRVMAPQHF. CDR3 nucleotide sequence: TGTGCCAGCAGTGTCTCCCGGGACAGGGTAATGGCGCCCCAGCATTTT. Using reference TRBV2 and TRBJ1-5 for the parts outside the CDR3, the full variable domain is EPEVTQTPSHQVTQMGQEVILRCVPISNHLYFYWYRQILGQKVEFLVSFYNNEISEKSEIFDDQFSVERPDGSNFTLKIRSTKLEDSAMYFCASSVSRDRVMAPQHFGDGTRLSIL.

The chain links TRBV2 to TRBJ2-6, with a weak D call TRBD1 (5 bases). The CDR3 extends over 16 amino acids. The V and J ends lost 1 base and 2 bases respectively, with 9 bases between them. CDR1 and CDR2 from the germline V gene are SNHLY and FYNNEI. CDR3 sequence reads: CASSEGRGTGANVLTF. In nucleotides, the CDR3 is TGTGCCAGCAGTGAAGGAAGGGGCACTGGGGCCAACGTCCTGACTTTC.

This chain uses TRBV25-1 with TRBJ2-1; 9 nucleotides align to TRBD1. The CDR3 has 16 residues. J gave up 5 bases and V 5 bases, and 10 bases lay outside the gene matches. The germline gives CDR1 MGHDK, CDR2 SYGVNS. CDR3 amino acids: CASSPIGTGTDNEQFF. The CDR3 bases are TGTGCCAGCAGTCCAATCGGGACAGGGACGGACAATGAGCAGTTCTTC. The whole variable domain, filled in from reference TRBV25-1 and TRBJ2-1, reads EADIYQTPRYLVIGTGKKITLECSQTMGHDKMYWYQQDPGMELHLIHYSYGVNSTEKGDLSSESTVSRIRTEHFPLTLESARPSHTSQYLCASSPIGTGTDNEQFFGPGTRLTVL.

The CDR3 reads CASSSTGTSRKQYF. CDR3 in DNA: TGTGCCAGCAGCTCCACCGGGACTAGCCGAAAGCAGTACTTC. This chain connects TRBV7-9 to TRBJ2-7; 9 bases agree with TRBD2. V dropped 4 bases and J dropped 8; count of bases not matched to a gene: 9. Looked up from germline, CDR1 is SEHNR and CDR2 is FQNEAQ (reference sequence). The CDR3 is made up of 14 amino acids.

The V gene is TRBV4-3, the J gene TRBJ1-1, with 8 bases that match TRBD1. The V gene end was trimmed by 0 bases and the J gene end by 7 bases; junction bases not matched to a gene: 7. Germline CDR1 LGHNA, CDR2 YSLEER. CDR3 size: 15 residues. CDR3 region: CASSQDQTGGYEAFF. In nucleotides, the CDR3 is TGCGCCAGCAGCCAAGATCAAACAGGGGGGTATGAAGCTTTCTTT.

The chain uses TRBV4-3 and TRBJ2-7; D is possibly TRBD1 (7 bases). In germline, CDR1 is LGHNA, CDR2 YSLEER. Between the trimmed V and J ends, which lost 3 bases and 5 bases, there was a span of 20 bases. The CDR3 length is 16 residues. DNA of the CDR3: TGCGCCAGCAGCCATAGAGTGACAGGGAGGTTTGACGAGCAGTACTTC. Protein: CASSHRVTGRFDEQYF.

This chain connects TRBV20-1 to TRBJ1-1; D unresolved. The CDR3 has 11 residues. The germline V and J ends were trimmed by 6 bases and 4 bases, with 9 bases remaining between them. The germline V gene has CDR1 DFQATT and CDR2 SNEGSKA (reference sequence). DNA for the CDR3: TGCAGTGCCACGTTGAGCACTGAAGCTTTCTTT. Its translation: CSATLSTEAFF.

V and J are TRBV19 and TRBJ1-3, with 7 nucleotides matching TRBD1. The V and J ends lost 6 bases and 3 bases, in that order; junction bases with no gene match: 5. The germline CDR1 and CDR2 sequences are LNHDA and SQIVND (reference sequence). The CDR3 has 14 amino acids. In DNA, the CDR3 is TGTGCCAGTAGCCCCGGGACAGTTGGAAACACCATATATTTT. This translates into CASSPGTVGNTIYF.

The gene calls are TRBV30 and TRBJ2-6; D unresolved. Trimming stripped 0 bases from V and 2 bases from J, with 5 bases between. The CDR3 has 14 amino acids. The germline V gene has CDR1 GTSNPN and CDR2 SVGIG (reference sequence). The CDR3 nucleotides are TGTGCCTGGAGTGTACGGGCTGGGGCCAACGTCCTGACTTTC. Translated: CAWSVRAGANVLTF.

This clone was seen just once. The CDR3 region has the DNA TGTGCCATCAGGACAGGTCGGTCCTACGAGCAGTACTTC. Encoded protein: CAIRTGRSYEQYF. The J gene is TRBJ2-7, the V gene TRBV10-3, with D perhaps TRBD1 (6 bases). Germline CDR1 and CDR2: ENHRY and SYGVKD. Trimming cost V 6 bases and J 1 base, with 10 bases left between them. The CDR3 is made up of 13 amino acids.

J is TRBJ2-3 and V is TRBV3-1 (or the pseudogene TRBV3-2), with 7 bases aligning to TRBD2. The germline V gene encodes CDR1 LGHDT and CDR2 YNNKEL (reference sequence). The trim removed 7 bases at V and 0 bases at J, leaving 7 bases unmatched. The CDR3 is made up of 15 amino acids. DNA of the CDR3: TGTGCCAGCACCCACGGGACTACAAGCACAGATACGCAGTATTTT. Protein product: CASTHGTTSTDTQYF.

The chain is built from TRBV6-5 and TRBJ1-1; D may be TRBD1 (5 bases). The germline gives CDR1 MNHEY, CDR2 SVGAGI. Trimming stripped 8 bases from V and 10 bases from J, with 14 bases between. CDR3 length: 11 residues. CDR3 DNA sequence: TGTGCCAGCCGCCAGGGCGTTGTAGCTTTCTTT. This codes for CASRQGVVAFF.

In DNA form, the CDR3 reads TGTGCCAGCAGCCAAGATTTAGGACAGATTATGAACACTGAAGCTTTCTTT. Translating gives CASSQDLGQIMNTEAFF. The V and J genes are TRBV3-1 (or the pseudogene TRBV3-2) and TRBJ1-1, with D possibly matching TRBD1 (6 bases). This CDR3 spans 17 amino acids. Germline-derived CDR1 and CDR2 are LGHDT and YNNKEL (reference sequence). Trimming left V 0 bases short and J 0 bases short, with 14 bases between.

The rearrangement joins TRBV9 to TRBJ2-3; TRBD2 aligns across 13 bases. CDR1 is SGDLS and CDR2 is YYNGEE in the germline V gene. Trimming at V came to 3 bases and at J to 4 bases, leaving 14 bases not matched to a gene. The CDR3 totals 19 residues. For the CDR3, the DNA is TGTGCCAGCAGCGCACCAACTAGCGGGGGGGCCGTCAGCCCAGATACGCAGTATTTT. The encoded protein is CASSAPTSGGAVSPDTQYF.

This chain uses TRBV12-3 or TRBV12-4 with TRBJ2-7; 7 nucleotides line up with TRBD2. The CDR3 has 13 amino acids. V was clipped by 5 bases and J by 1 base; unmatched bases: 2. Here the CDR3 reads CASSASGSYEQYF. CDR3 nucleotides: TGTGCCAGCAGTGCTAGCGGATCCTACGAGCAGTACTTC.

This chain connects TRBV12-3 or TRBV12-4 to TRBJ1-5, with a weak D call TRBD1 (5 bases). V was clipped by 1 base and J by 7 bases, with 8 bases between them. The CDR3 is made up of 13 amino acids. The DNA of the CDR3 is TGTGCCAGCAGTTTAGGGCAGGGACAGCCCCAGCATTTT. Translation gives CASSLGQGQPQHF.

The CDR3 nucleotides are TGTGCCAGCAGTTACGCGACCGGGGTCAGCTCCTACGAGCAGTACTTC. It codes for CASSYATGVSSYEQYF. V is TRBV6-2 or TRBV6-3 and J is TRBJ2-7, with a weak D call TRBD2 (5 bases). The ends were cut back, 2 bases at V and 0 bases at J, with 14 bases in the middle. The length of the CDR3 is 16 residues. Per germline, CDR1 MNHEY and CDR2 SVGEGT.

The chain joins TRBV25-1 to TRBJ1-2; D uncertain. This CDR3 is built from 15 residues. Trimming removed 5 bases from V and 6 bases from J, with 19 bases in between. From germline, CDR1 is MGHDK and CDR2 SYGVNS. This chain's CDR3 is CASSLTGGGRDGYTF. For the CDR3, the DNA is TGTGCCAGCAGTCTAACCGGTGGAGGTAGAGATGGCTACACCTTC.

DNA for the CDR3: TGTGCCAGCAGTGAAGACTTCTCCGGGACAGCTAATTCACCCCTCCACTTT. Residues: CASSEDFSGTANSPLHF. The rearrangement uses TRBV2 and TRBJ1-6, with TRBD1 matching 7 bases. Germline CDR1 and CDR2: SNHLY and FYNNEI. V gave up 1 base and J gave up 6 bases; unmatched junction bases: 9. CDR3 length: 17 residues.

The rearrangement uses TRBV18 and TRBJ1-2; possible D gene TRBD1, 6 bases. Deletions cut 3 bases from V and 8 bases from J, with 16 bases between. The germline gives CDR1 KGHSH, CDR2 LQKENI. The CDR3 is 14 residues long. As DNA, the CDR3 is TGTGCCAGCTCACCGGACAGACTGGTGGGGGGCTACACCTTC. Encoded protein: CASSPDRLVGGYTF.

The chain has TRBV30 and TRBJ2-1; a weak D match, TRBD2 (6 bases). The CDR3 contains 15 residues. The germline V gene encodes CDR1 GTSNPN and CDR2 SVGIG (reference sequence). Trimming left V 2 bases short and J 6 bases short, with 17 bases between. The CDR3 region has the DNA TGTGCCTGGAGTAAGACTAGGGCCTTCCCCAATGAGCAGTTCTTC. Its protein product is CAWSKTRAFPNEQFF.

The chain carries TRBV28 and TRBJ1-4; no reliable D call. The CDR3 runs to 13 residues. The germline V and J ends were trimmed by 5 bases and 4 bases, with 8 bases remaining between them. Germline V gene sequence: CDR1 MDHEN, CDR2 SYDVKM. The DNA of the CDR3 is TGTGCCAGCAGTGCCGGGAGTAATGAAAAACTGTTTTTT. It codes for CASSAGSNEKLFF.